This entry describes one TCR beta chain. Its antigen is as yet unknown. The V end was cut by 9 bases, the J end by 2 bases, with 14 bases between. This CDR3 is 15 amino acids long. Germline V gene data show CDR1 as LNHDA and CDR2 as SQIVND (reference sequence). Here immunoSEQ multiplex PCR was the method, and the copy in TCRdb shows in-frame clones only, minus some. The sample lists about 48,000 clones; approximately 78% were seen once. Autoimmune disease history or systemic immunosuppression disqualified patients. This sample was taken from a study of OX40 agonist ivuxolimab in advanced cancers. Broader study findings: Among the lowest peripheral clonal expansion occurred in 0.1-3.0 mg/kg partial responders. Antigen targets of the expanded peripheral T cells went undetermined. On average, a greater number of expanded clones characterised CD8+ T cells relative to CD4+.

This receptor was taken from an adult with an advanced solid tumor such as melanoma, head and neck, liver or kidney cancer. The chain combines TRBV19 with TRBJ2-6; tentatively, D is TRBD1 or TRBD2 (5 bases each). Sequences were derived from CD4+ or CD8+ T cells sorted from blood, sampled in a trial of the OX40 agonist ivuxolimab. The CDR3 DNA reads as TGTGCCAGCGGGGCCTTTTATACTGGGGCCAACGTCCTGACTTTC. Protein product: CASGAFYTGANVLTF.